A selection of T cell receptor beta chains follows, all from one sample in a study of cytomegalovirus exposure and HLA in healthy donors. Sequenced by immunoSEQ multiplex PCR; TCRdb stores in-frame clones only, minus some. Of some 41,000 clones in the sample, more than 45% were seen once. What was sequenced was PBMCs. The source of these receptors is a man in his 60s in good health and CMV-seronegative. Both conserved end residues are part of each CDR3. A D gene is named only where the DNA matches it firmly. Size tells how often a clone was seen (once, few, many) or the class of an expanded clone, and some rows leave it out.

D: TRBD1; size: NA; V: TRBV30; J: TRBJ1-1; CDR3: CAWYRGRVNTEAFF; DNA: TGTGCCTGGTACAGGGGGCGAGTAAACACTGAAGCTTTCTTT
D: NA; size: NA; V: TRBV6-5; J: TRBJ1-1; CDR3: CASSYSGQGTEAFF; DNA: TGTGCCAGCAGTTATTCCGGTCAGGGGACTGAAGCTTTCTTT
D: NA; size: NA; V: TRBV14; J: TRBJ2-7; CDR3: CASSIGGFRSSYEQYF; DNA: TGTGCCAGCAGTATAGGGGGATTCAGGAGCTCCTACGAGCAGTACTTC
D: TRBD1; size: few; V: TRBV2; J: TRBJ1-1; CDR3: CASRATGFTEAFF; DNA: TGTGCCAGCAGAGCGACAGGGTTCACTGAAGCTTTCTTT
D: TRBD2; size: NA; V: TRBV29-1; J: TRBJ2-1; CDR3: CSVLGTSAYNEQFF; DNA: TGCAGCGTTCTTGGGACTAGCGCGTACAATGAGCAGTTCTTC
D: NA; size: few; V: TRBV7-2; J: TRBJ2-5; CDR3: CASSLGPGTQETQYF; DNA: TGTGCCAGCAGCTTAGGTCCAGGGACTCAAGAGACCCAGTACTTC
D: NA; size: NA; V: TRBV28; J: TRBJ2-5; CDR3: CASNGDSQETQYF; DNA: TGTGCCAGCAACGGAGATTCCCAAGAGACCCAGTACTTC
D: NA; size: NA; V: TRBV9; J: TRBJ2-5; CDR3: CASSVEVGEETQYF; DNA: TGTGCCAGCAGCGTAGAGGTAGGGGAAGAGACCCAGTACTTC
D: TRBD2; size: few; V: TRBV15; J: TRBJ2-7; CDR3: CATSLGLAYEQYF; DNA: TGTGCCACCAGCCTCGGACTAGCCTACGAGCAGTACTTC
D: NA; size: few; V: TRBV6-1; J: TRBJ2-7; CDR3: CASSERQVTHEQYF; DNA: TGTGCCAGCAGTGAAAGACAAGTTACCCACGAGCAGTACTTC
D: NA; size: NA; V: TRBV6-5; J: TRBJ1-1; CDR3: CASSYDRLVVNTEAFF; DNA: TGTGCCAGCAGTTACGACAGGCTGGTTGTGAACACTGAAGCTTTCTTT
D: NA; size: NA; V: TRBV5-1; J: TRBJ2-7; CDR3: CASSIRGSYEQYF; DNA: TGCGCCAGCAGCATCAGGGGCTCCTACGAGCAGTACTTC
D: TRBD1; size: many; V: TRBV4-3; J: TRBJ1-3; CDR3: CASSQDGDSSGNTIYF; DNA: TGCGCCAGCAGCCAAGATGGGGACAGCTCTGGAAACACCATATATTTT
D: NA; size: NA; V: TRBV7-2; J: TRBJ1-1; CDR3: CASSSRVGTEAFF; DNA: TGTGCCAGCAGCTCCAGGGTCGGGACTGAAGCTTTCTTT
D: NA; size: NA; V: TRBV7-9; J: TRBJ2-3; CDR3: CASSLAQGTTDTQYF; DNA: TGTGCCAGCAGCTTAGCGCAGGGGACCACAGATACGCAGTATTTT
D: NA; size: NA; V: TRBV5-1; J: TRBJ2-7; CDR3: CASSLGLRDYPHEQYF; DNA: TGCGCCAGCAGCTTGGGCCTTAGAGACTACCCTCACGAGCAGTACTTC
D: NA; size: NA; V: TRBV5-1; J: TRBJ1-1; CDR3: CASSSGWGNTEAFF; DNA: TGCGCCAGCAGCTCCGGTTGGGGCAACACTGAAGCTTTCTTT
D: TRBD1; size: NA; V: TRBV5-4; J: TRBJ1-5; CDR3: CASSPGTGGNQPQHF; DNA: TGTGCCAGCAGCCCCGGGACAGGGGGCAATCAGCCCCAGCATTTT
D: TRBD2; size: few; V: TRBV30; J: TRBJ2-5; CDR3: CALHHPGLAQETQYF; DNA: TGTGCCCTGCACCATCCGGGACTAGCCCAAGAGACCCAGTACTTC
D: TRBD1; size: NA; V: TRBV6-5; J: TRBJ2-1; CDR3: CASSKQGPFNEQFF; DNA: TGTGCCAGCAGCAAACAGGGGCCCTTCAATGAGCAGTTCTTC
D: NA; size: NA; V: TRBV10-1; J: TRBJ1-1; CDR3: CASSEVMNTEAFF; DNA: TGCGCCAGCAGTGAGGTAATGAACACTGAAGCTTTCTTT
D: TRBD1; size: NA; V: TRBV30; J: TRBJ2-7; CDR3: CAWSPPGQELYEQYF; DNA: TGTGCCTGGAGTCCACCCGGACAGGAGCTCTACGAGCAGTACTTC
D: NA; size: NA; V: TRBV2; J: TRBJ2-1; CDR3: CASSMRNEQFF; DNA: TGTGCCAGCAGTATGAGAAATGAGCAGTTCTTC
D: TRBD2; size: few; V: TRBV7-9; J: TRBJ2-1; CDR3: CASSPRGGSVNEQFF; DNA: TGTGCCAGCAGCCCCCGGGGCGGGAGTGTGAATGAGCAGTTCTTC
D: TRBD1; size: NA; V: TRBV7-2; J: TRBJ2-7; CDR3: CASSLPMGQSTEQYF; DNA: TGTGCCAGCAGCTTACCAATGGGACAGTCTACCGAGCAGTACTTC
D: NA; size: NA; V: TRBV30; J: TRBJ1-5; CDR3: CAWSRRGGHQPQHF; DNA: TGTGCCTGGAGTCGTCGGGGGGGGCATCAGCCCCAGCATTTT
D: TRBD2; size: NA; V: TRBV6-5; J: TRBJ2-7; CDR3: CASSRSGGSYEQYF; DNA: TGTGCCAGCAGTAGGAGCGGGGGATCCTACGAGCAGTACTTC
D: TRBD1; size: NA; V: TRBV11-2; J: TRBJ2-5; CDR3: CASSFDRTGVETQYF; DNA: TGTGCCAGCAGCTTCGATCGGACAGGGGTGGAGACCCAGTACTTC
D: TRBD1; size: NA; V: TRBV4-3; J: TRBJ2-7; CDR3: CASSQNRGTYEQYF; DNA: TGCGCCAGCAGCCAGAACAGGGGTACCTACGAGCAGTACTTC
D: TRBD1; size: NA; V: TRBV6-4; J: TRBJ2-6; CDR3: CASSDSLDRGRFGANVLTF; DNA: TGTGCCAGCAGTGACTCACTCGACAGGGGAAGGTTTGGGGCCAACGTCCTGACTTTC
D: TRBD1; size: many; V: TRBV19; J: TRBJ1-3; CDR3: CASRGTARNTIYF; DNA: TGTGCCAGTAGAGGGACAGCCCGAAACACCATATATTTT
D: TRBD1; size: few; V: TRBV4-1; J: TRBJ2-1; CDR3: CASSHRDRGTYNEQFF; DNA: TGCGCCAGCAGCCATCGGGACAGGGGCACCTACAATGAGCAGTTCTTC
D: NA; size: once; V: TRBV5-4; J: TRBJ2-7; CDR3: CASSPIGQSYEQYF; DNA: TGTGCCAGCAGCCCCATAGGACAATCCTACGAGCAGTACTTC
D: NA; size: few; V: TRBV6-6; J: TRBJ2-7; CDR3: CASTLTPTGYEQYF; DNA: TGTGCCAGCACCCTAACCCCGACAGGCTACGAGCAGTACTTC
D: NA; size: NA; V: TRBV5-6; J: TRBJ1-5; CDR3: CASSLGQMEQPQHF; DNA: TGTGCCAGCAGCTTGGGACAGATGGAACAGCCCCAGCATTTT
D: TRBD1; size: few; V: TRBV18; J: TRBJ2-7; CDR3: CASSRTGVTYEQYF; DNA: TGTGCCAGCTCACGGACAGGGGTCACCTACGAGCAGTACTTC
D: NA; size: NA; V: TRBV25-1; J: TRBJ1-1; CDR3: CASSEYKVGGEAFF; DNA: TGTGCCAGCAGTGAATATAAAGTAGGAGGTGAAGCTTTCTTT
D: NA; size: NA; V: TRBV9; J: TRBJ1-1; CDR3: CASSVSGQNTEAFF; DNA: TGTGCCAGCAGCGTATCGGGTCAGAACACTGAAGCTTTCTTT
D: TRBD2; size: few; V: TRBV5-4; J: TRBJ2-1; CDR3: CASSGLAGANEQFF; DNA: TGTGCCAGCAGTGGACTAGCGGGAGCCAATGAGCAGTTCTTC
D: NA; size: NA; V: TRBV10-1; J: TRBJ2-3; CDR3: CASSLAGVTDTQYF; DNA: TGCGCCAGCAGCCTAGCTGGGGTCACAGATACGCAGTATTTT
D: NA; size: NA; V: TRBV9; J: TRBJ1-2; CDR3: CASSAQASRGDYGYTF; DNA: TGTGCCAGCAGCGCCCAGGCCTCCAGGGGAGACTATGGCTACACCTTC
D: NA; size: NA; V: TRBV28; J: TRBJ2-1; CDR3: CASSLPDIYNEQFF; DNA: TGTGCCAGCAGTTTACCCGACATCTACAATGAGCAGTTCTTC
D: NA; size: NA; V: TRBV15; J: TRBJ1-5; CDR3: CATSRDTDQPQHF; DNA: TGTGCCACCAGCAGAGATACAGATCAGCCCCAGCATTTT
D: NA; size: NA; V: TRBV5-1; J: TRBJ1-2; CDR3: CASSLEGSTGIYGYTF; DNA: TGCGCCAGCAGCTTGGAGGGATCGACGGGAATCTATGGCTACACCTTC
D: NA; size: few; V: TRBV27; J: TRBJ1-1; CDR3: CASRMGLTNTEAFF; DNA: TGTGCCAGCAGGATGGGACTGACGAACACTGAAGCTTTCTTT
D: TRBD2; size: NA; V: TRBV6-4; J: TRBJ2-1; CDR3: CASSEEAGHNYEQFF; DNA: TGTGCCAGCAGCGAAGAAGCGGGGCACAATTATGAGCAGTTCTTC
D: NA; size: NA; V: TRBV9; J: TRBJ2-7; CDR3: CASSVGAGSGPYEQYF; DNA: TGTGCCAGCAGCGTAGGGGCGGGTAGCGGCCCCTACGAGCAGTACTTC